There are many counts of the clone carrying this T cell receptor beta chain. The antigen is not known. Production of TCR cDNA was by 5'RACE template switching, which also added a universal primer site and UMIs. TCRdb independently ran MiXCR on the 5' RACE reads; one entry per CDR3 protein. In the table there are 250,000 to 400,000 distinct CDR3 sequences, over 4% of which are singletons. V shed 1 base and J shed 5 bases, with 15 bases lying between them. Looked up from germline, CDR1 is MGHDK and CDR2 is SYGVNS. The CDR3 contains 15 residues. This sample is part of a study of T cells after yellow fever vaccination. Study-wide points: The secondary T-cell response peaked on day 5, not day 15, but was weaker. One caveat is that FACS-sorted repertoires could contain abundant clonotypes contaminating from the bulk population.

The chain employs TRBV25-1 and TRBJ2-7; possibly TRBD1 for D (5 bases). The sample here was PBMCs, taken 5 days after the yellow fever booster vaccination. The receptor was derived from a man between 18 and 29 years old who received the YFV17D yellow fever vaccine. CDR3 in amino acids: CASSEFRQPLNEQYV. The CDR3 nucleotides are TGTGCCAGCAGTGAATTCCGACAGCCTCTGAACGAGCAGTACGTC.